This T cell receptor beta chain was sequenced in a study of blood T cells in healthy people across ages. Study-level points and caveats: Changes in expanded clonotypes were possibly confounded, as the CMV status of donors was unknown.

Combining a sample-barcoded 5' primer with a J-beta primer mix, a second PCR ran for roughly 7 to 12 cycles. Carrying 12 random nucleotides, a template-switch adaptor labeled each individual cDNA molecule. TCRdb reprocessed the 5' RACE reads via MiXCR and lists one record per CDR3 protein. The sample consists of around 650,000 distinct CDR3 sequences, about 43% of them appearing once. Staff drew about 10 milliliters of peripheral blood from each donor. As for this clonotype: As yet, its antigen is unknown.

The sequence was collected from an elderly man in good health. Material for sequencing was blood.

CDR3 in DNA: TGCAGTGTCGTTCAGGCGGGCTCGGTCTACGAGCAGTACTTC. Its translation is CSVVQAGSVYEQYF. The chain has TRBV20-1 and TRBJ2-7, with a possible D match to TRBD2 (5 bases). CDR3 size: 14 residues. Germline lookup yields CDR1 DFQATT and CDR2 SNEGSKA (reference sequence). V was trimmed by 7 bases and J by 3 bases, leaving 19 bases between them.